This entry features one T cell receptor beta chain sequence. The entry originates in a study of blood T cell repertoires in COVID-19. The germline V gene encodes CDR1 SGHDN and CDR2 FVKESK. J gave up 4 bases and V 3 bases, and 11 bases lay outside the gene matches. The CDR3 runs to 17 residues. TCRdb's table, derived via immunoSEQ multiplex PCR, lists solely in-frame clones and lacks some. The sample has about 110,000 clones, over 80% seen once; the top ten hold approximately 1.2%. This clonotype was sampled from a woman in her thirties with acute or convalescent COVID-19. The V and J genes are TRBV14 and TRBJ2-1, with 8 bases identical to TRBD1. Sequencing was performed on peripheral blood. The CDR3 sequence is CASSQTLDRGPYNEQFF. The CDR3 DNA reads as TGTGCCAGCAGCCAGACCCTCGACAGGGGCCCTTACAATGAGCAGTTCTTC.